This TCR beta chain was sequenced in a study of blood T cell repertoires in COVID-19. The length of the CDR3 is 14 residues. Germline values: CDR1 LGHNA, CDR2 YSLEER. The V and J ends lost 1 base and 9 bases respectively, with 13 bases between them. The data were produced by immunoSEQ multiplex PCR, yet TCRdb's version contains in-frame clones alone and is incomplete. The profile shows under 250,000 clones, 89% of them singletons. This sequence was found in a woman in her twenties or thirties with acute COVID-19. The V gene is TRBV4-3, the J gene TRBJ2-1, with D maybe TRBD1 (6 bases). The sample was PBMCs or T cells enriched from blood (not recorded which). The CDR3 is CASSQVSQGFEQFF. CDR3 sequence (DNA): TGCGCCAGCAGCCAAGTTTCCCAGGGGTTTGAGCAGTTCTTC.